Following are 28 T cell receptor beta chains from one sample sequenced in a study of technical replicates of blood from a few donors. The repertoire was sequenced with immunoSEQ multiplex PCR; TCRdb's copy has only in-frame clones and lacks some. This table holds fewer than 60,000 clones, 90% to 95% found once. Sequenced material: PBMCs. Source of these receptors: a human donor in good health. Some clones in this sample may be carry-over from other donors' samples.

The rearrangement joins TRBV7-6 to TRBJ1-6; the D gene is possibly TRBD1 (5 bases). This CDR3 spans 16 amino acids. Germline-derived CDR1 and CDR2 are SGHVS and FNYEAQ. Between the trimmed V and J ends, which lost 5 bases and 4 bases, there was a span of 15 bases. For the CDR3, the DNA is TGTGCCAGCAGCCCTCAGGGTTATGGGTATAATTCACCCCTCCACTTT. Its protein is CASSPQGYGYNSPLHF.

This chain connects TRBV15 to TRBJ1-1, with 7 bases that match TRBD1. The CDR3 consists of 13 residues. Germline V CDR1 and CDR2: LNHNV, YYDKDF (reference sequence). With V trimmed by 4 bases and J by 11 bases, 10 bases remained unmatched. The CDR3 DNA reads as TGTGCCACCAGCAACTGGGACAGTCCGAGGGCTTTCTTT. Amino acids: CATSNWDSPRAFF.

The V and J genes are TRBV23-1 and TRBJ2-7; 8 positions agree with TRBD1. TRBV23-1 is classed as an ORF, of uncertain function. The J segment lost 0 bases and the V segment lost 2 bases, leaving 12 bases of the junction unmatched. The CDR3 loop spans 18 amino acids. The CDR3 nucleotides read TGCGCCAGCAGTCAAGGGACAGGTCGGGGGTTGGACTCCTACGAGCAGTACTTC. It codes for CASSQGTGRGLDSYEQYF.

This chain links TRBV6-1 with TRBJ2-2, with a possible D match to TRBD1 (6 bases). Germline V lookup: CDR1 MNHNS, CDR2 SASEGT. The CDR3 covers 14 residues. V lost 6 bases, J lost 1 base, and 9 bases lay in between. The CDR3 loop is CASRGAKNTGELFF. In nucleotides, the CDR3 is TGTGCCAGCAGGGGGGCCAAGAACACCGGGGAGCTGTTTTTT.

The chain has TRBV10-1 and TRBJ2-2, with a weak D call TRBD2 (5 bases). Germline CDR1 reads WNHNN; CDR2 reads SYGVQD (reference sequence). CDR3 length: 14 amino acids. V was trimmed by 9 bases and J by 1 base, leaving 12 bases between them. The DNA of the CDR3 is TGCGCCAGGGAGGACTGTCAGAACACCGGGGAGCTGTTTTTT. Translating gives CAREDCQNTGELFF.

This clone was seen more than once but under ten times. This rearrangement joins TRBV4-1 to TRBJ2-1; D perhaps matches TRBD2 (5 bases). V was cut by 1 base and J by 8 bases, with 6 bases left in between. Germline-derived CDR1 and CDR2 are MGHRA and YSYEKL. The CDR3 loop spans 12 amino acids. The CDR3 DNA reads as TGCGCCAGCAGCCAAGGGCGGGATGAGCAGTTCTTC. It is translated as CASSQGRDEQFF.

The chain carries TRBV7-3 and TRBJ1-2; TRBD1 matches 8 bases. Germline CDR1 and CDR2: SGHTA and FQGTGA. The CDR3 loop spans 13 amino acids. Trimming at V came to 5 bases and at J to 14 bases, leaving 13 bases not matched to a gene. The CDR3 DNA reads TGTGCCAGCAGCGCCGACAGGGGCGGGGATTGGACCTTC. Its protein product is CASSADRGGDWTF.

The chain has TRBV2 and TRBJ2-5, with 8 bases lining up with TRBD1. The junction had 11 bases not matched to a gene; V was cut back by 3 bases and J by 5 bases. The CDR3 is 16 residues long. Per the germline V gene, CDR1 is SNHLY and CDR2 is FYNNEI. The CDR3 loop reads CASSDIRTGRRETQYF. CDR3 DNA sequence: TGTGCCAGCAGTGATATCCGGACAGGGAGGCGGGAGACCCAGTACTTC.

The chain uses TRBV5-1 and TRBJ1-1, with D perhaps TRBD1 (6 bases). CDR1 and CDR2 from the germline V gene are SGHRS and YFSETQ. CDR3 size: 14 residues. Trimming took off 2 bases at V and 4 bases at J, with 12 bases between the two ends. In DNA form, the CDR3 reads TGCGCCAGCAGCTTTGGGCAGGGGACCACTGAAGCTTTCTTT. This sequence encodes CASSFGQGTTEAFF.

J is TRBJ1-6 and V is TRBV18, with TRBD1 matching 7 bases. J gave up 6 bases and V 3 bases, and 14 bases lay outside the gene matches. This CDR3 contains 18 residues. Germline lookup yields CDR1 KGHSH and CDR2 LQKENI. As DNA, the CDR3 is TGTGCCAGCTCACCGGTCTCCCACCCGACAGGGAGTAATTCACCCCTCCACTTT. Protein sequence: CASSPVSHPTGSNSPLHF.

This chain connects TRBV7-2 to TRBJ1-2; 7 bases fit TRBD1. In germline, CDR1 is SGHTA, CDR2 FQGNSA. The CDR3 runs to 14 residues. V shed 4 bases, J shed 1 base, and the junction held 3 bases outside the gene matches. The CDR3 sequence: CASSWRQGNYGYTF. CDR3 nucleotide sequence: TGTGCCAGCAGCTGGCGACAGGGTAACTATGGCTACACCTTC.

This chain joins TRBV18 and TRBJ2-7; no reliable D call. The CDR3 contains 13 residues. Germline CDR1 reads KGHSH; CDR2 reads LQKENI. V was shortened by 6 bases and J by 0 bases, with 9 bases between the two germline ends. The CDR3 here is CASSATNSYEQYF. For the CDR3, the DNA is TGTGCCAGCTCGGCCACGAACTCCTACGAGCAGTACTTC.

This sequence joins TRBV7-2 and TRBJ1-2, with a tentative D call TRBD1 (5 bases). The V end was cut by 5 bases, the J end by 6 bases, with 16 bases between. Germline V gene data show CDR1 as SGHTA and CDR2 as FQGNSA. CDR3 length equals 14 residues. As DNA, the CDR3 is TGTGCCAGCAGCCCCTTCATGGGGCCGAATGGCTACACCTTC. This translates into CASSPFMGPNGYTF.

The chain carries TRBV6-1 and TRBJ1-2; a weak D match, TRBD1 (5 bases). The germline V and J ends were trimmed by 1 base and 0 bases, with 9 bases remaining between them. CDR3 size: 15 residues. Germline V gives CDR1 MNHNS, CDR2 SASEGT. CDR3 in amino acids: CASSEGRAANYGYTF. The CDR3 DNA sequence: TGTGCCAGCAGTGAAGGCAGGGCAGCTAACTATGGCTACACCTTC.

The V gene is TRBV5-6, the J gene TRBJ2-7, with D possibly matching TRBD1 (6 bases). There are 12 residues in the CDR3. Trimming removed 4 bases at V and 6 bases at J, with 11 bases between. CDR1 and CDR2 (germline): SGHDT, YYEEEE. The CDR3 sequence is CASSRQDREQYF. The CDR3 DNA sequence: TGTGCCAGCAGCCGACAGGACCGCGAGCAGTACTTC.

The chain couples TRBV2 to TRBJ2-3; 14 nucleotides line up with TRBD2. CDR1 and CDR2 from the germline V gene are SNHLY and FYNNEI. The trim removed 6 bases at V and 5 bases at J, leaving 13 bases unmatched. This CDR3 is built from 18 residues. In DNA form, the CDR3 reads TGTGCCAGCAGCGAGAATCCCCAGACTAGCGGGAGGGGAGATACGCAGTATTTT. This sequence encodes CASSENPQTSGRGDTQYF.

The chain combines TRBV5-5 with TRBJ1-5; D might be TRBD1 (6 bases). V shed 4 bases and J shed 6 bases, with 14 bases lying between them. Looked up from germline, CDR1 is SGHKS and CDR2 is YYEKEE (reference sequence). The CDR3 length is 14 residues. The CDR3 coding sequence is TGTGCCAGCAGCCCTAGGGGGTCCCCTCAGCCCCAGCATTTT. Its translation: CASSPRGSPQPQHF.

In its sample, this clone was seen once. In DNA, the CDR3 is TGTGCCACCAGCAGAGATCAGCCAGGCGGAAGGGGAAACTATGGCTACACCTTC. As protein: CATSRDQPGGRGNYGYTF. The rearrangement joins TRBV15 to TRBJ1-2; a possible D gene is TRBD1 (5 bases). With 0 bases removed from V and 2 bases from J, the gap between germline ends came to 19 bases. The CDR3 runs to 18 residues. CDR1 and CDR2 (germline): LNHNV, YYDKDF (reference sequence). Supplemented by reference TRBV15 and TRBJ1-2, the full variable domain reads DAMVIQNPRYQVTQFGKPVTLSCSQTLNHNVMYWYQQKSSQAPKLLFHYYDKDFNNEADTPDNFQSRRPNTSFCFLDIRSPGLGDTAMYLCATSRDQPGGRGNYGYTFGSGTRLTVV.

The chain uses TRBV19 and TRBJ1-5; 8 bases are a match to TRBD1. There are 16 residues in the CDR3. V lost 7 bases, J lost 2 bases, and 10 bases stayed unmatched. Germline CDR1 is LNHDA and CDR2 is SQIVND (reference sequence). The CDR3 DNA reads TGTGCCAGTACCGTCGGTACAGGGGGGGGCAATCAGCCCCAGCATTTT. Translation: CASTVGTGGGNQPQHF. Based on the CDR3 plus reference TRBV19 and TRBJ1-5, the full variable domain is DGGITQSPKYLFRKEGQNVTLSCEQNLNHDAMYWYRQDPGQGLRLIYYSQIVNDFQKGDIAEGYSVSREKKESFPLTVTSAQKNPTAFYLCASTVGTGGGNQPQHFGDGTRLSIL.

The table lists this clone with a count of one. Different DNA sequences within this sample yield the same CDR3. J is TRBJ1-2 and V is TRBV4-3; tentatively, D is TRBD1 (6 bases). Between the trimmed V and J ends, which lost 3 bases and 2 bases, there was a span of 7 bases. Looked up from germline, CDR1 is LGHNA and CDR2 is YSLEER. This CDR3 has 13 amino acids. The CDR3 nucleotides are TGCGCCAGCAGCCAGGGACAAAACTATGGCTACACCTTC. Its translation is CASSQGQNYGYTF.

The chain joins TRBV2 to TRBJ1-6, with TRBD1 as a possible D gene (6 bases). Per germline, CDR1 SNHLY and CDR2 FYNNEI. Between the trimmed V and J ends, which lost 5 bases and 5 bases, there was a span of 13 bases. The CDR3 extends over 15 amino acids. CDR3 residues: CASSLRDTNNSPLHF. The CDR3 region has the DNA TGTGCCAGCAGTTTAAGGGACACTAATAATTCACCCCTCCACTTT.

The chain combines TRBV7-2 with TRBJ2-7, with 7 positions matching TRBD2. Germline CDR1 SGHTA, CDR2 FQGNSA. This CDR3 has 12 residues. Trimming at V came to 11 bases and at J to 6 bases, leaving 10 bases not matched to a gene. The DNA for the CDR3 is TGTGCCGGGGGGGAGACCCGGGGCGAGCAGTACTTC. This encodes CAGGETRGEQYF. The full variable domain, in which reference TRBV7-2 and TRBJ2-7 provide the parts outside the CDR3, is GAGVSQSPSNKVTEKGKDVELRCDPISGHTALYWYRQSLGQGLEFLIYFQGNSAPDKSGLPSDRFSAERTGGSVSTLTIQRTQQEDSAVYLCAGGETRGEQYFGPGTRLTVT.

V gene TRBV27 combines with J gene TRBJ1-1; the D is unclear. V was pared by 2 bases and J by 12 bases, with 7 bases between. This CDR3 has 10 residues. Germline assignment: CDR1 MNHEY and CDR2 SMNVEV (reference sequence). Written as DNA, the CDR3 is TGTGCCAGCAGTTTAGGAGGTACTTTCTTT. It specifies CASSLGGTFF.

The V call is TRBV7-9, the J call TRBJ1-2; D is possibly TRBD1 (6 bases). Per germline, CDR1 SEHNR and CDR2 FQNEAQ (reference sequence). The CDR3 contains 13 residues. V lost 1 base and J 9 bases, leaving 12 bases between the germline ends. The DNA of the CDR3 is TGTGCCAGCAGCTTAGAGCTAGGGGGTCGCTACACCTTC. Translated: CASSLELGGRYTF.

This sequence joins TRBV6-5 and TRBJ1-1; D perhaps matches TRBD1 (5 bases). Trimming left V 0 bases short and J 4 bases short, with 12 bases between. The CDR3 extends over 15 amino acids. CDR1 and CDR2 (germline): MNHEY, SVGAGI. The CDR3 sequence is CASSYSGGGGTEAFF. DNA for the CDR3: TGTGCCAGCAGTTACTCGGGTGGGGGAGGCACTGAAGCTTTCTTT.

The J gene is TRBJ2-1, the V gene TRBV7-9; a possible D gene is TRBD2 (6 bases). The CDR3 loop spans 15 amino acids. The V gene's germline CDR1 is SEHNR and CDR2 FQNEAQ (reference sequence). V lost 2 bases, J lost 8 bases, and 16 bases lay in between. CDR3 region: CASSLPGPGDDEQFF. As DNA, the CDR3 is TGTGCCAGCAGCTTACCTGGACCGGGGGATGATGAGCAGTTCTTC.

V is TRBV29-1 and J is TRBJ2-1; D uncertain. CDR3 length equals 12 residues. In germline, CDR1 is SQVTM, CDR2 ANQGSEA. Deletions cut 4 bases from V and 5 bases from J, with 9 bases between. Written as DNA, the CDR3 is TGCAGCGTTGCGTTTGCGGACAATGAGCAGTTCTTC. Protein product: CSVAFADNEQFF.

CDR3 protein: CASSEFGGDTEAFF. CDR3 in DNA: TGTGCCAGCAGTGAATTTGGGGGGGACACTGAAGCTTTCTTT. The chain uses TRBV25-1 and TRBJ1-1, with D perhaps matching TRBD1 (5 bases). V shed 1 base and J shed 3 bases, with 9 bases lying between them. CDR1 is MGHDK, CDR2 SYGVNS, per germline. The CDR3 contains 14 residues.